These 25 T cell receptor beta chains share one sample of origin, sequenced in a study of blood T cell repertoires in COVID-19 (dated by TCRdb to about 2020). Library construction relied on the immunoSEQ multiplex PCR assay. The table was pulled from immuneACCESS by TCRdb, which kept in-frame rearrangements only. Such tables lose some clones; where checked, under half of the loss comes from unresolved V genes, and the rest has no known cause. In this sample the table shows tens of thousands of clones, more than 65% of which occur a single time. The leading ten clones occupy approximately 8.9% of the sample. Specimen: peripheral blood. The receptor set was obtained from a man aged 80 or over with COVID-19, enrolled during active disease.

This chain uses TRBV28 with TRBJ1-2, with D hard to call. The CDR3 runs to 15 residues. Germline CDR1 and CDR2: MDHEN and SYDVKM. V was trimmed by 3 bases and J by 5 bases, leaving 16 bases between them. The CDR3 sequence: CASSLSGLASYGYTF. The CDR3 region has the DNA TGTGCCAGCAGTTTGAGCGGGCTTGCCTCATATGGCTACACCTTC.

The chain links TRBV7-2 to TRBJ2-7; the match to TRBD2 covers 13 bases. CDR3 length equals 16 residues. CDR1 and CDR2 from the germline V gene are SGHTA and FQGNSA. Unmatched junction bases numbered 10, after V lost 5 bases and J lost 6 bases. The CDR3 loop reads CASSLERTSGGAEQYF. DNA for the CDR3: TGTGCCAGCAGCCTCGAACGGACTAGCGGGGGTGCCGAGCAGTACTTC. The whole variable domain, filled in from reference TRBV7-2 and TRBJ2-7, reads GAGVSQSPSNKVTEKGKDVELRCDPISGHTALYWYRQSLGQGLEFLIYFQGNSAPDKSGLPSDRFSAERTGGSVSTLTIQRTQQEDSAVYLCASSLERTSGGAEQYFGPGTRLTVT.

The chain joins TRBV9 to TRBJ2-4; possible D gene TRBD1, 6 bases. CDR3 size: 15 residues. V was clipped by 4 bases and J by 9 bases, with 20 bases between them. Germline CDR1 is SGDLS and CDR2 is YYNGEE. The CDR3 spells CASSFEQGRNSIQYF. CDR3 nucleotide sequence: TGTGCCAGCAGCTTCGAACAGGGTAGAAATTCCATTCAGTACTTC. Drawing the rest from reference TRBV9 and TRBJ2-4, the complete variable domain is DSGVTQTPKHLITATGQRVTLRCSPRSGDLSVYWYQQSLDQGLQFLIQYYNGEERAKGNILERFSAQQFPDLHSELNLSSLELGDSALYFCASSFEQGRNSIQYFGAGTRLSVL.

The chain employs TRBV5-5 and TRBJ1-4; D possibly corresponds to TRBD1 (6 bases). Germline CDR1 reads SGHKS; CDR2 reads YYEKEE (reference sequence). The CDR3 spans 16 residues. The V end lost 6 bases, the J end lost 0 bases, and 15 bases lay between the germline ends. In nucleotides, the CDR3 is TGTGCCAGCAAACCAGGACAGCCGACAACTAATGAAAAACTGTTTTTT. This encodes CASKPGQPTTNEKLFF.

The V gene is TRBV4-2, the J gene TRBJ1-2; weak D call: TRBD1 (5 bases). In germline, CDR1 is LGHNA, CDR2 YNFKEQ. This CDR3 has 16 amino acids. The V end was cut by 1 base, the J end by 4 bases, with 16 bases between. The CDR3 DNA reads as TGTGCCAGCAGCCAAGGACAGCAACCTTCTAGCTATGGCTACACCTTC. It translates to CASSQGQQPSSYGYTF.

This chain uses TRBV2 with TRBJ2-1; 8 bases are shared with TRBD1. The CDR3 consists of 14 residues. Looked up from germline, CDR1 is SNHLY and CDR2 is FYNNEI. The V and J ends lost 2 bases and 12 bases, in that order; junction bases with no gene match: 9. CDR3 region: CASSENRGEQGQFF. The CDR3, as DNA: TGTGCCAGCAGTGAAAACAGGGGGGAACAGGGGCAGTTCTTC.

The V and J genes are TRBV3-1 (or the pseudogene TRBV3-2) and TRBJ1-2, with D possibly TRBD1 on 5 matching bases. Trimming pared 4 bases from V and 2 bases from J, leaving 8 bases between. The CDR3 is 13 amino acids. Germline V gene data show CDR1 as LGHDT and CDR2 as YNNKEL (reference sequence). The CDR3 loop is CASSPQENYGYTF. As DNA, the CDR3 is TGTGCCAGCAGCCCACAGGAAAACTATGGCTACACCTTC.

The gene calls are TRBV9 and TRBJ2-2; 12 bases are shared with TRBD2. This CDR3 has 16 residues. V lost 0 bases, J lost 6 bases, and 3 bases stayed unmatched. CDR1 is SGDLS and CDR2 is YYNGEE in the germline V gene. The CDR3 reads CASSVVLAGGPGELFF. The CDR3, as DNA: TGTGCCAGCAGCGTAGTCCTAGCGGGAGGGCCCGGGGAGCTGTTTTTT.

The chain couples TRBV15 to TRBJ1-5; D might be TRBD1 (6 bases). V gave up 1 base and J gave up 1 base, with 14 bases separating them. CDR3 length: 17 amino acids. Germline lookup yields CDR1 LNHNV and CDR2 YYDKDF (reference sequence). The chain's CDR3 is CATSRVSGGNSNQPQHF. DNA for the CDR3: TGTGCCACCAGCAGAGTATCGGGGGGCAACAGCAATCAGCCCCAGCATTTT.

Only one count was recorded for this clone. This chain links TRBV21-1 with TRBJ2-7; the table names TRBD2, a call not compared with the DNA. TRBV21-1 is termed a pseudogene. This CDR3 region has 14 residues. DNA for the CDR3: TGTGCCAGCAATTCCGGGTCTCGGGGCTACGAGCAGTACTTC. Its translation is CASNSGSRGYEQYF.

The genes are TRBV7-2 and TRBJ1-2, with D uncertain. This CDR3 is 14 amino acids long. Germline lookup yields CDR1 SGHTA and CDR2 FQGNSA. The V and J ends lost 5 bases and 4 bases respectively, with 14 bases between them. The CDR3 DNA sequence: TGTGCCAGCAGCCGTCAACGCGGCACCTATGGCTACACCTTC. Translated: CASSRQRGTYGYTF.

The chain combines TRBV27 with TRBJ2-3; possible D gene TRBD2, 7 bases. Trimming took 2 bases from V and 6 from J, leaving 9 bases between them. Germline V gene data show CDR1 as MNHEY and CDR2 as SMNVEV (reference sequence). This CDR3 comprises 13 residues. CDR3 sequence: CASSLRGGDTQYF. Here the CDR3 DNA reads TGTGCCAGCAGTTTAAGGGGGGGGGATACGCAGTATTTT.

The chain joins TRBV2 to TRBJ1-2; TRBD1 agrees at 10 bases. The J segment lost 4 bases and the V segment lost 4 bases, leaving 3 bases of the junction unmatched. Germline values: CDR1 SNHLY, CDR2 FYNNEI. The CDR3 spans 14 residues. The CDR3: CASSGTGGGYGYTF. CDR3 DNA: TGTGCCAGCAGTGGGACAGGGGGGGGCTATGGCTACACCTTC.

The chain links TRBV7-2 to TRBJ2-2; D is possibly TRBD1 (5 bases). CDR3 size: 15 residues. CDR1 and CDR2 from the germline V gene are SGHTA and FQGNSA. V was pared by 2 bases and J by 5 bases, with 12 bases between. The CDR3 is CASSLLGARTGELFF. Written as DNA, the CDR3 is TGTGCCAGCAGCTTACTAGGGGCGCGTACCGGGGAGCTGTTTTTT.

J is TRBJ1-1 and V is TRBV28; D perhaps matches TRBD1 (6 bases). This CDR3 is built from 15 residues. Germline V gene data show CDR1 as MDHEN and CDR2 as SYDVKM. Trimming stripped 5 bases from V and 4 bases from J, with 17 bases between. Here the CDR3 DNA reads TGTGCCAGCAGTCCCCCTCGGGGGGGGCGCACTGAAGCTTTCTTT. Protein sequence: CASSPPRGGRTEAFF.

The rearrangement joins TRBV10-3 to TRBJ1-5, with 10 bases aligning to TRBD1. The J segment lost 6 bases and the V segment lost 6 bases, leaving 8 bases of the junction unmatched. In germline, CDR1 is ENHRY, CDR2 SYGVKD. CDR3 length equals 15 residues. CDR3 sequence reads: CAISSGTGESQPQHF. CDR3 nucleotide sequence: TGTGCCATCAGCTCCGGGACAGGGGAAAGTCAGCCCCAGCATTTT.

As regards this clone: This same CDR3 is encoded by further DNA sequences in the sample. The gene calls are TRBV7-9 and TRBJ2-7; D might be TRBD1 (5 bases). The CDR3 spans 12 residues. Looked up from germline, CDR1 is SEHNR and CDR2 is FQNEAQ (reference sequence). V dropped 2 bases and J dropped 4 bases, with 6 bases sitting between them. The CDR3 DNA sequence: TGTGCCAGCAGCTTACAGGGATACGAGCAGTACTTC. It specifies CASSLQGYEQYF.

This clone was seen a single time. The gene calls are TRBV19 and TRBJ1-2; unclear D gene. This CDR3 spans 13 amino acids. The germline CDR1 and CDR2 sequences are LNHDA and SQIVND (reference sequence). The V gene lost 1 base and the J gene lost 2 bases, with 5 bases spanning the gap. This chain's CDR3 is CASSIAENYGYTF. CDR3 nucleotide sequence: TGTGCCAGTAGTATAGCAGAAAACTATGGCTACACCTTC.

The chain combines TRBV5-1 with TRBJ1-6; D not certain. CDR3 length: 14 amino acids. Trimming took off 4 bases at V and 2 bases at J, with 7 bases between the two ends. The germline V gene has CDR1 SGHRS and CDR2 YFSETQ. The CDR3 reads CASSLNAYNSPLHF. DNA of the CDR3: TGCGCCAGCAGCCTAAATGCCTATAATTCACCCCTCCACTTT.

The CDR3, as DNA: TGTGCCTGGGGGGGACAGGGAGGCTATGGCTACACCTTC. Residues: CAWGGQGGYGYTF. The chain joins TRBV30 to TRBJ1-2; 9 nucleotides align to TRBD1. V was pared by 5 bases and J by 4 bases, with 5 bases of the junction left unmatched. The CDR3 totals 13 residues. Germline values: CDR1 GTSNPN, CDR2 SVGIG (reference sequence).

This clone was recorded once. The chain recombines TRBV5-1 with TRBJ2-3, with 7 bases aligning to TRBD2. The trim removed 2 bases at V and 5 bases at J, leaving 2 bases unmatched. CDR3 length equals 13 residues. Germline assignment: CDR1 SGHRS and CDR2 YFSETQ. CDR3 nucleotide sequence: TGCGCCAGCAGCTTCACTAGCGTAGATACGCAGTATTTT. Translation gives CASSFTSVDTQYF.

V and J are TRBV4-3 and TRBJ2-7; TRBD1 matches at 7 bases. The CDR3 is 16 amino acids. Germline CDR1 and CDR2: LGHNA and YSLEER. The V segment lost 4 bases and the J segment 0 bases; nucleotides outside the gene matches: 9. The CDR3 loop is CASSRDRGQNSYEQYF. CDR3 DNA: TGCGCCAGCAGCCGAGATCGGGGACAGAACTCCTACGAGCAGTACTTC.

CDR3 protein: CASSVAGTSGGGNEQFF. The CDR3 region has the DNA TGTGCCAGCAGCGTAGCAGGGACTAGCGGGGGGGGTAATGAGCAGTTCTTC. The chain employs TRBV9 and TRBJ2-1, with 16 bases fitting TRBD2. J was trimmed by 7 bases and V by 0 bases; bases with no gene match: 4. The CDR3 spans 17 residues. From germline, CDR1 is SGDLS and CDR2 YYNGEE.

The V and J genes are TRBV5-4 and TRBJ1-2; D is perhaps TRBD1 (6 bases). CDR1 and CDR2 from the germline V gene are SGHNT and YYREEE (reference sequence). CDR3 size: 14 residues. With 0 bases removed from V and 4 bases from J, the gap between germline ends came to 10 bases. CDR3 region: CASSLDTGSYGYTF. CDR3 sequence (DNA): TGTGCCAGCAGCTTGGATACAGGGAGCTATGGCTACACCTTC.

V is TRBV7-2 and J is TRBJ1-1, with 8 bases matching TRBD1. Germline-derived CDR1 and CDR2 are SGHTA and FQGNSA. The CDR3 extends over 14 amino acids. After removal of 3 bases from V and 9 bases from J, the junction contained 9 bases not matched to a gene. The CDR3 DNA reads TGTGCCAGCAGCTTGGCACAGGGGGGCCTCCAAGCTTTCTTT. This encodes CASSLAQGGLQAFF. Supplemented by reference TRBV7-2 and TRBJ1-1, the full variable domain reads GAGVSQSPSNKVTEKGKDVELRCDPISGHTALYWYRQSLGQGLEFLIYFQGNSAPDKSGLPSDRFSAERTGGSVSTLTIQRTQQEDSAVYLCASSLAQGGLQAFFGQGTRLTVV.